This entry concerns a single T cell receptor (beta chain). V was shortened by 4 bases and J by 3 bases, with 19 bases between the two germline ends. Germline loops: CDR1 SGHDN, CDR2 FVKESK. CDR3 size: 16 residues. These data come from a study of cytomegalovirus exposure and HLA in healthy donors. PCR used 60 Vbeta primers and 13 Jbeta primers. Some clones are missing from TCRdb's copy, which holds only in-frame ones; the method was immunoSEQ multiplex PCR. Here the sample spans more than 95,000 clones, roughly 68% being singletons. What was sequenced was PBMCs. This clonotype was obtained from a woman aged 50 to 60 in good health and CMV-seropositive. This chain joins TRBV14 and TRBJ2-7; D may be TRBD1 (6 bases). This CDR3 is CASSPTGGGGVYEQYF. Here the CDR3 DNA reads TGTGCCAGCAGCCCGACAGGTGGTGGTGGGGTCTACGAGCAGTACTTC.